A single T cell receptor beta chain is shown here with its context. There is no known antigen for this receptor. No much larger clonotype is one base removed from it; base qualities were not supplied. A case-control design nested within a healthcare worker cohort in London, UK, was used, with weekly nasopharyngeal swab PCR tests and blood sampling performed. Healthcare workers were recruited between 23 and 31 March 2020, during the week of the UK lockdown, and were followed weekly for up to about 15 weeks. The sample is drawn from a study of early T cells in non-severe SARS-CoV-2 infection (dated by TCRdb to 2020 to 2022). As for the study more broadly: TCR sequencing used bulk RNA from unsorted whole blood, so alpha and beta chains could not be paired. The investigation overall reported the following: VDJdb matching was skewed toward anti-spike CD8 responses, so virus-specific expansions were likely underestimated and private and CD4 specificities were missed.

Libraries were prepared through 5' RACE. The instrument was a NextSeq 500. In the TCR library protocol, unique molecular identifiers were attached to individual cDNA molecules to correct for PCR bias and sequencing error. Both TCR alpha and beta chains were sequenced, and tight co-correlation was observed between alpha and beta sequence abundances in each sample. The study's own analysis went as follows. V gene, J gene and CDR3 annotation of TCR sequences was performed with Decombinator V4. Expanded TCRs were defined as changing significantly between any two time points under a Poisson model with p below 0.0001. TCR abundances were normalised to the total number of TCRs sequenced per sample and expressed as counts per million. TRAV1-2 paired with TRAJ12, TRAJ20 or TRAJ33 defined MAIT TCRs, while TRAV10 paired with TRAJ18 defined iNKT TCRs. VDJdb, accessed on 1 November 2021, was searched for TCRs annotated for CMV, EBV and SARS-CoV-2, and TCRs annotated for more than one antigen were excluded. TCRdb took the public reads, trimmed them with fastp at Q25, ran MiXCR for clone calling and kept in-frame beta chains. Rows merge per CDR3 protein into single entries with the most common DNA and genes. The V and J calls were not made by the authors but by TCRdb's processing. In this sample the table shows tens of thousands of distinct CDR3 sequences, approximately 10% of which occur a single time. Around 20% of the sample is in the top ten clones.

The CDR3 measures 14 amino acids from cysteine to phenylalanine. Only the CDR3 portion is preserved as DNA: 42 bases, with reading frame beginning at the first base. For CDR1 and CDR2, the germline V gene lists SNHLY and FYNNEI. V is shortened by 3 bases, J by 2 bases, and the region joining them spans 9 bases. This clonotype was sampled from an adult who was a healthcare worker with PCR-confirmed SARS-CoV-2 infection or an uninfected control (not recorded which). The sequence links TRBV2 to TRBJ2-3; the D gene lacks a confident call. The sample comprised whole blood. The bases are TGTGCCAGCAGTGAGTACTTACTCACAGATACGCAGTATTTT. Its protein product is CASSEYLLTDTQYF.